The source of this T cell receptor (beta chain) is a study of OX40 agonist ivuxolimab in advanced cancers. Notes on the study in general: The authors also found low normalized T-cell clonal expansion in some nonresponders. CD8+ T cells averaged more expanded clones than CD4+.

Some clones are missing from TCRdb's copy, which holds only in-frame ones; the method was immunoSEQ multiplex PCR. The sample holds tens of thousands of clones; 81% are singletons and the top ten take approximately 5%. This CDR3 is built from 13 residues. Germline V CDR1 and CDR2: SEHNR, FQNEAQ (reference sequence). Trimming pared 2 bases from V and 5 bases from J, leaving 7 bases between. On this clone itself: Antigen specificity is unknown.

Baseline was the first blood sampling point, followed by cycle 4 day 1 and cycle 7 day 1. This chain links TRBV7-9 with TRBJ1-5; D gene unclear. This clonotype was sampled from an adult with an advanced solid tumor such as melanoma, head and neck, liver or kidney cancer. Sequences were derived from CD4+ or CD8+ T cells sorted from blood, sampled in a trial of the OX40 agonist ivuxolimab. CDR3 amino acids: CASSLRGDQPQHF. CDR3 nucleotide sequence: TGTGCCAGCAGCTTAAGAGGCGATCAGCCCCAGCATTTT. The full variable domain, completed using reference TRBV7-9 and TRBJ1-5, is DTGVSQNPRHKITKRGQNVTFRCDPISEHNRLYWYRQTLGQGPEFLTYFQNEAQLEKSRLLSDRFSAERPKGSFSTLEIQRTEQGDSAMYLCASSLRGDQPQHFGDGTRLSIL.